The rows below give T cell receptor beta chains drawn from one sample of a study of T cells after yellow fever vaccination. MiXCR, run by TCRdb on the 5' RACE reads, gives a single entry per CDR3 protein. The table has tens of thousands of distinct CDR3 sequences, 7.5% to 9% seen once. The source material was CD8+ T cells sorted from PBMCs, sampled on the day of the yellow fever booster vaccination. The source is a man between 25 and 39 years old who received the YFV17D yellow fever vaccine. Each CDR3 is given with its conserved first and last residue. D genes are given only for firm matches. Part of the rows lack a size; the others show once, few, many or a class for expanded clones.

CDR3nt	CDR3aa	v_gene	j_gene	abundance	d_gene
TGCAGTGCTCCCCCCTTAGCGAGCTCCTACAATGAGCAGTTCTTC	CSAPPLASSYNEQFF	TRBV20-1	TRBJ2-1	few	.
TGTGCCAGCAGCCCAAGATATACGTCCTACGAGCAGTACTTC	CASSPRYTSYEQYF	TRBV9	TRBJ2-7	.	.
TGCAGCGTTGAATTTTCAGGGGTAAACACTGAAGCTTTCTTT	CSVEFSGVNTEAFF	TRBV29-1	TRBJ1-1	few	.
TGTGCCAGCAGCTTAGCCGGGGGCGCCTACGAGCAGTACTTC	CASSLAGGAYEQYF	TRBV7-9	TRBJ2-7	few	.
TGTGCCAGCAGCAAGCATGACTGGCTAGCGCCAGAGACCCAGTACTTC	CASSKHDWLAPETQYF	TRBV28	TRBJ2-5	many	.
TGTGCCAGCAGCTTAGGTGGAGGACAGAGCACAGATACGCAGTATTTT	CASSLGGGQSTDTQYF	TRBV7-9	TRBJ2-3	many	.
TGTGCCAGCAGTTTACCGTCAAACACCGGGGAGCTGTTTTTT	CASSLPSNTGELFF	TRBV27	TRBJ2-2	.	.
TGTGCCAGCAGTTCCCGGGACTCCCCAAACTATGGCTACACCTTC	CASSSRDSPNYGYTF	TRBV6-5	TRBJ1-2	.	.
TGTGCCAGCAGTGGGGCTACTAGCGTCCCCTACAATGAGCAGTTCTTC	CASSGATSVPYNEQFF	TRBV6-2/TRBV6-3	TRBJ2-1	.	TRBD2
TGTGCCAGCAGTTTTGGGGCAGCTAATTCACCCCTCCACTTT	CASSFGAANSPLHF	TRBV27	TRBJ1-6	.	.
TGTGCCAGCAGCTTATCGGAGAGCACAGATACGCAGTATTTT	CASSLSESTDTQYF	TRBV11-3	TRBJ2-3	.	.
TGTGCCAGCAGCTTACAGTGGGATTCCTACAATGAGCAGTTCTTC	CASSLQWDSYNEQFF	TRBV11-2	TRBJ2-1	few	.
TGTGCCAGCAGCCTAGGGGCCCTCTCCTACGAGCAGTACTTC	CASSLGALSYEQYF	TRBV11-2	TRBJ2-7	many	.
TGTGCCAGCAGTTACGGGTTCGCGGGAGGGCAGGAGACAGATACGCAGTATTTT	CASSYGFAGGQETDTQYF	TRBV6-5	TRBJ2-3	.	TRBD2
TGTGCCAGCAGTTTCAGGAGCTCCTACAATGAGCAGTTCTTC	CASSFRSSYNEQFF	TRBV12-3/TRBV12-4	TRBJ2-1	.	.
TGTGCCATCAGTGAGTCGCAGGGAACCTACACCTTC	CAISESQGTYTF	TRBV10-3	TRBJ1-2	.	.
TGTGCCAGTAGTATTCCGACAGAACCCGACGGGGACATTCAGTACTTC	CASSIPTEPDGDIQYF	TRBV19	TRBJ2-4	few	.
TGTGCCAGCAGCATGGCGACAGGGGGGAGCACAGATACGCAGTATTTT	CASSMATGGSTDTQYF	TRBV7-8	TRBJ2-3	many	TRBD1
TGTGCCAGCAGTTGGACGACGGATAGCTCCTACGAGCAGTACTTC	CASSWTTDSSYEQYF	TRBV28	TRBJ2-7	few	.
TGTGCCAGCAGCCCCGAAGTTACGAGGCCCTATAATTCACCCCTCCACTTT	CASSPEVTRPYNSPLHF	TRBV7-2	TRBJ1-6	many	.
TGCGCCGTGGCGGGACTAGCGTGGAATGAGCAGTTCTTC	CAVAGLAWNEQFF	TRBV10-2	TRBJ2-1	few	TRBD2
TGTGCCAGCAGTTACTCTTCGGTAGTTGATGGAGAGACCCAGTACTTC	CASSYSSVVDGETQYF	TRBV6-5	TRBJ2-5	few	.
TGTGCCAGCGGTGACCGGGGGGACGTCTCCTACGAGCAGTACTTC	CASGDRGDVSYEQYF	TRBV28	TRBJ2-7	.	TRBD2
TGTGCCAGCAGCCCCCGTATCGAGGTACGGGGGGACAATGAGCAGTTCTTC	CASSPRIEVRGDNEQFF	TRBV9	TRBJ2-1	few	TRBD2
TGCAGCGTTTTGGGGGGGAAGTACCTCGAGCAGTACTTC	CSVLGGKYLEQYF	TRBV29-1	TRBJ2-7	few	TRBD2
TGCGCCAGCAGCTTGGGGGGGTTGGAGGGACTCCAGAATGAGCAGTTCTTC	CASSLGGLEGLQNEQFF	TRBV5-1	TRBJ2-1	.	.
TGTGCCAGCAGCCTTGACAGGGCAGGCATTCAGTACTTC	CASSLDRAGIQYF	TRBV7-9	TRBJ2-4	.	TRBD1
TGCAGTGCTAGAGATCGGTGGGGTGGGACTACCAGGAGCACAGATACGCAGTATTTT	CSARDRWGGTTRSTDTQYF	TRBV20-1	TRBJ2-3	few	TRBD2
TGTGCCAGCAGAGTACAGGGAGATACGCAGTATTTT	CASRVQGDTQYF	TRBV28	TRBJ2-3	few	.
TGTGCCAGCAGCTTGGTGGGTAGCGGGACCTTTAATGAGCAGTTCTTC	CASSLVGSGTFNEQFF	TRBV5-6	TRBJ2-1	few	TRBD2
TGTGCCAGCAGTTCCGCCTGGACGCGGGAGTCCGATGAGCAGTTCTTC	CASSSAWTRESDEQFF	TRBV6-2/TRBV6-3	TRBJ2-1	few	TRBD2
TGTGCCAGCAGCTTGGGGACTAGCGATCTCTACAATGAGCAGTTCTTC	CASSLGTSDLYNEQFF	TRBV5-4	TRBJ2-1	few	TRBD2
TGTGCCAGCAGCCCCGGACAGGGGAATTTCACTGAAGCTTTCTTT	CASSPGQGNFTEAFF	TRBV7-9	TRBJ1-1	.	TRBD1
TGCAGTGCTATTGACCAAGAGAGGACCGGGGAGCTGTTTTTT	CSAIDQERTGELFF	TRBV20-1	TRBJ2-2	few	.
TGTGCCAGCGGATCGGGACACGCCGAAGCTTTCTTT	CASGSGHAEAFF	TRBV27	TRBJ1-1	many	.
TGTGCCAGCAGCAAAAAGCGGCTAGGCGGGGTAAATGAGCAGTTCTTC	CASSKKRLGGVNEQFF	TRBV11-3	TRBJ2-1	few	.
TGTGCCAGCTCCACAGGGGGGCCCGAGCAGTACTTC	CASSTGGPEQYF	TRBV5-6	TRBJ2-7	few	TRBD1
TGCGCCAGCAGCTTGCCTGCCTACGAGCAGTACTTC	CASSLPAYEQYF	TRBV5-1	TRBJ2-7	few	.
TGCGCCAGCAGCTTGAGTTCGACTGAAGCTTTCTTT	CASSLSSTEAFF	TRBV5-1	TRBJ1-1	.	.
TGCGCCAGCAGCTGGACAGGGGGTTATGTAGATACGCAGTATTTT	CASSWTGGYVDTQYF	TRBV5-1	TRBJ2-3	few	TRBD1
TGTGCCAGCAGCGCCGAGCGGGAGAACCTCTCCTACGAGCAGTACTTC	CASSAERENLSYEQYF	TRBV5-6	TRBJ2-7	few	TRBD2
TGTGCCAGCAGCCTGGGGGGCACCTACGAGCAGTACTTC	CASSLGGTYEQYF	TRBV7-8	TRBJ2-7	many	.
TGTGCCAGCAGCCAAGCTGGAGGGTGGTCCTACAATGAGCAGTTCTTC	CASSQAGGWSYNEQFF	TRBV14	TRBJ2-1	.	.